This T cell receptor beta chain is from a study of graft-versus-host responses after intestinal transplantation. The repertoire was sequenced with immunoSEQ multiplex PCR; TCRdb's copy has only in-frame clones and lacks some. The sample records 9,000 to 10,000 clones, over 90% being singletons. With 4 bases clipped from V and 3 bases from J, the junction kept 18 bases outside the gene matches. This CDR3 has 18 amino acids. In germline, CDR1 is SGHTS, CDR2 YDEGEE. The TCR comes from a human patient who received an intestinal transplant, so some T cells may come from the graft donor. The sequencing here drew on PBMCs, taken 8 days after intestinal transplant. This rearrangement joins TRBV5-8 to TRBJ2-5; 7 positions agree with TRBD2. The CDR3 DNA sequence: TGTGCCAGCAGCCTCCCCCGGACTAGTTTGATCGTTGAAGAGACCCAGTACTTC. This translates into CASSLPRTSLIVEETQYF.